The 19 T cell receptor beta chains given below trace back to one sample, sequenced in a study of control samples from healthy donors and cancer patients. Sequencing was performed with immunoSEQ multiplex PCR; in TCRdb, only in-frame clones are kept and a portion is missing. The table records around 50,000 clones, roughly 94% of them present only once. Sample: blood. These receptor sequences come from a man aged 30 to 45 in good health.

This chain joins TRBV6-6 and TRBJ1-3; perhaps TRBD1 as D (5 bases). Germline V lookup: CDR1 MNHNY, CDR2 SVGAGI (reference sequence). This CDR3 is built from 14 residues. Trimming left V 5 bases short and J 0 bases short, with 8 bases between. Written as DNA, the CDR3 is TGTGCCAGCAGTACAGGTTTCTCTGGAAACACCATATATTTT. As protein: CASSTGFSGNTIYF.

This sequence joins TRBV14 and TRBJ2-1; 9 bases agree with TRBD2. The CDR3 is 14 residues long. The germline gives CDR1 SGHDN, CDR2 FVKESK. Trimming at V came to 1 base and at J to 8 bases, leaving 3 bases not matched to a gene. The CDR3 DNA reads TGTGCCAGCAGCCAAGTTAGACTAGCGGATGAGCAGTTCTTC. Residues: CASSQVRLADEQFF.

This sequence joins TRBV6-1 and TRBJ1-5; D unresolved. The V and J ends lost 1 base and 1 base respectively, with 8 bases between them. The germline gives CDR1 MNHNS, CDR2 SASEGT. The CDR3 totals 15 residues. CDR3 coding DNA: TGTGCCAGCAGTGAAGGCCCATGGAGCAATCAGCCCCAGCATTTT. It specifies CASSEGPWSNQPQHF.

The chain combines TRBV3-1 (or the pseudogene TRBV3-2) with TRBJ1-6, with a weak D call TRBD1 (6 bases). CDR3 length: 14 residues. In germline, CDR1 is LGHDT, CDR2 YNNKEL (reference sequence). Trimming stripped 3 bases from V and 10 bases from J, with 13 bases between. The CDR3 protein is CASSHGGLKSPLHF. The CDR3, as DNA: TGTGCCAGCAGCCATGGGGGCCTGAAATCACCCCTCCACTTT.

The chain employs TRBV7-8 and TRBJ2-7; D is undetermined. Germline CDR1 and CDR2: SGHVS and FQNEAQ. This CDR3 is 11 amino acids long. V lost 1 base, J lost 4 bases, and 2 bases lay in between. For the CDR3, the DNA is TGTGCCAGCAGCTTAGTTTACGAGCAGTACTTC. Residues: CASSLVYEQYF.

The chain employs TRBV6-5 and TRBJ1-5; 7 nucleotides align to TRBD1. Per germline, CDR1 MNHEY and CDR2 SVGAGI. Trimming at V came to 0 bases and at J to 5 bases, leaving 4 bases not matched to a gene. The CDR3 spans 15 residues. The CDR3 bases are TGTGCCAGCAGTTACTCGACCACAGGGGATCAGCCCCAGCATTTT. Protein product: CASSYSTTGDQPQHF.

The gene calls are TRBV28 and TRBJ1-6, with 7 nucleotides matching TRBD1. J gave up 10 bases and V 5 bases, and 26 bases lay outside the gene matches. This CDR3 has 20 residues. Germline V lookup: CDR1 MDHEN, CDR2 SYDVKM. The CDR3 sequence is CASSPSPGTATKYARSPLHF. The CDR3 region has the DNA TGTGCCAGCAGTCCCTCCCCCGGGACAGCAACCAAGTACGCCAGGTCACCCCTCCACTTT.

The chain carries TRBV5-1 and TRBJ1-2, with no clear D. Germline CDR1 SGHRS, CDR2 YFSETQ. The length of the CDR3 is 15 residues. The ends were cut back, 3 bases at V and 5 bases at J, with 17 bases in the middle. The CDR3 region is CASSYNTRTSYGYTF. DNA for the CDR3: TGCGCCAGCAGCTATAATACGCGGACGTCTTATGGCTACACCTTC.

This clone was detected only once. DNA for the CDR3: TGTGCCAGCAGTGAAGGGGCGGGACAGGACAATGAGCAGTTCTTC. This sequence encodes CASSEGAGQDNEQFF. This chain links TRBV6-1 with TRBJ2-1; 8 positions agree with TRBD1. This CDR3 region has 15 residues. Germline V CDR1 and CDR2: MNHNS, SASEGT. The V and J ends lost 1 base and 5 bases, in that order; junction bases with no gene match: 4.

The chain joins TRBV6-5 to TRBJ1-5; 9 bases are a match to TRBD1. CDR1 MNHEY and CDR2 SVGAGI come from the germline V gene. The CDR3 spans 14 residues. Unmatched junction bases numbered 1, after V lost 2 bases and J lost 5 bases. DNA for the CDR3: TGTGCCAGCAGTTACAGACAGGGGGATCAGCCCCAGCATTTT. Its protein is CASSYRQGDQPQHF.

CDR3 loop: CASSPGLRGRGIQYF. The CDR3 DNA sequence: TGTGCCAGCAGCCCAGGACTCCGAGGTCGGGGCATTCAGTACTTC. This chain links TRBV27 with TRBJ2-4; weak D call: TRBD2 (5 bases). The V and J ends lost 6 bases and 9 bases respectively, with 21 bases between them. Germline V gene lookup returns CDR1 MNHEY and CDR2 SMNVEV (reference sequence). The CDR3 has 15 residues.

The chain is built from TRBV4-1 and TRBJ2-1; the match to TRBD2 covers 13 bases. Germline loops: CDR1 MGHRA, CDR2 YSYEKL. The CDR3 has 15 residues. V dropped 6 bases and J dropped 6; count of bases not matched to a gene: 5. Here the CDR3 reads CASRPGLAGLNEQFF. CDR3 DNA: TGCGCCAGCAGACCGGGACTAGCGGGGCTCAATGAGCAGTTCTTC.

The V call is TRBV6-5, the J call TRBJ1-1; D might be TRBD1 (6 bases). Germline assignment: CDR1 MNHEY and CDR2 SVGAGI. Trimming took off 8 bases at V and 3 bases at J, with 16 bases between the two ends. The CDR3 totals 14 residues. CDR3 loop: CASARTGGYTEAFF. In DNA form, the CDR3 reads TGTGCCAGCGCACGAACCGGGGGCTACACTGAAGCTTTCTTT.

V is TRBV27 and J is TRBJ1-3, with TRBD1 identical over 9 bases. V gave up 6 bases and J gave up 5 bases; unmatched junction bases: 2. This CDR3 comprises 13 residues. Germline V gives CDR1 MNHEY, CDR2 SMNVEV (reference sequence). CDR3 in DNA: TGTGCCAGCAGGGGGACAGGGAGAAACACCATATATTTT. The encoded protein is CASRGTGRNTIYF.

The chain recombines TRBV28 with TRBJ1-2; D may be TRBD1 (5 bases). The CDR3 totals 14 residues. Germline CDR1 and CDR2: MDHEN and SYDVKM. Trimming cost V 1 base and J 6 bases, with 12 bases left between them. The CDR3 protein is CASSLYRPGNGYTF. The CDR3 nucleotides read TGTGCCAGCAGTTTATACCGCCCAGGGAATGGCTACACCTTC.

This clone was detected once. The chain couples TRBV6-2 or TRBV6-3 to TRBJ2-7; D call uncertain. Trimming removed 0 bases at V and 3 bases at J, with 18 bases between. CDR1 is MNHEY, CDR2 SVGEGT, per germline. CDR3 size: 17 residues. Here the CDR3 DNA reads TGTGCCAGCAGTTACTCGATGGGGTCCCCGATTTTCTACGAGCAGTACTTC. Residues: CASSYSMGSPIFYEQYF.

The chain employs TRBV10-1 and TRBJ2-5; D perhaps matches TRBD1 (6 bases). Trimming pared 3 bases from V and 5 bases from J, leaving 10 bases between. From germline, CDR1 is WNHNN and CDR2 SYGVQD (reference sequence). CDR3 length: 13 amino acids. The CDR3 DNA is TGCGCCAGCAGTGATAGGGGGTCGGAGACCCAGTACTTC. It encodes CASSDRGSETQYF.

The chain joins TRBV6-5 to TRBJ2-7, with TRBD1 matching over 11 bases. This CDR3 has 15 residues. Losses at the gene ends were 5 bases for V and 6 bases for J; bases not matched to a gene: 9. Germline CDR1 is MNHEY and CDR2 is SVGAGI. In nucleotides, the CDR3 is TGTGCCAGCAGTCACCCCGGGACAGGGGGGTCCGAGCAGTACTTC. This gives the protein CASSHPGTGGSEQYF.

The chain has TRBV5-1 and TRBJ1-5, with 9 bases aligning to TRBD1. Germline CDR1 SGHRS, CDR2 YFSETQ. The V segment lost 3 bases and the J segment 4 bases; nucleotides outside the gene matches: 2. This CDR3 has 14 amino acids. CDR3 sequence: CASSSGTGNQPQHF. As DNA, the CDR3 is TGCGCCAGCAGCTCCGGGACAGGGAATCAGCCCCAGCATTTT.